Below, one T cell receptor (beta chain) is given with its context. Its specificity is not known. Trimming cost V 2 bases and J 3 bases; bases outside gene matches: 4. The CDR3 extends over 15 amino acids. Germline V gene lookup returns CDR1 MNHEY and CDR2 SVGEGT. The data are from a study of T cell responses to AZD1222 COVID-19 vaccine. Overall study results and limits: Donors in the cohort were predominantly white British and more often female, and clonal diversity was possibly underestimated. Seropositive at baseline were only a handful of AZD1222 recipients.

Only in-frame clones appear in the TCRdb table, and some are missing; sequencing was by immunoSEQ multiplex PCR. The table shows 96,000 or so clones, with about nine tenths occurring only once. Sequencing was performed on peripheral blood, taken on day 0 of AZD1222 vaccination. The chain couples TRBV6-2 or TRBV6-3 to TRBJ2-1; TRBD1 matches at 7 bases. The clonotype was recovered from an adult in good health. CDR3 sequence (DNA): TGTGCCAGCAGTTACCCGGGACAGATCTACAATGAGCAGTTCTTC. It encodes CASSYPGQIYNEQFF.